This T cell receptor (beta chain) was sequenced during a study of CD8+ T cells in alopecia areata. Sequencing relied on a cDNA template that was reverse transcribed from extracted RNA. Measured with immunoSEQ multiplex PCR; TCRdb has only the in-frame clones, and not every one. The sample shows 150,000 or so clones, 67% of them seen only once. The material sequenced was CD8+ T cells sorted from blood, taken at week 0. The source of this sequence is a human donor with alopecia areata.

Written as DNA, the CDR3 is TGCGCCAGCAGCTCCGGGACAGGGAAAAAAGAGACCCAGTACTTC. Protein sequence: CASSSGTGKKETQYF. The chain couples TRBV23-1 to TRBJ2-5, with TRBD1 matching over 9 bases. TRBV23-1 is an open reading frame, and its role is uncertain. This CDR3 contains 15 residues. Trimming cost V 6 bases and J 3 bases; bases outside gene matches: 8.